This paragraph covers one T cell receptor beta chain sequence. Its cognate antigen has yet to be identified. No base quality information exists; no much larger clone differs at one position. The entry originates in a study of CD8+ T cells in alopecia areata (dated by TCRdb to 2017 to 2018). A note on the overall study: Treated patients were enrolled in an open-label pilot trial of oral tofacitinib, 5 to 10 mg twice daily, for moderate-to-severe alopecia areata. Tofacitinib was given for 6 to 18 months, followed by 6 months of follow-up off drug to assess delayed response and recurrence. In treated patients, disease severity was measured using the SALT score, which gives the percentage of scalp surface area affected. High-throughput TCRbeta sequencing was used to examine T cell clonal expansion in alopecia areata in both the C3H/HeJ mouse model and human patients. Human TCRbeta sequencing covered scalp tissue and sorted CD4+ and CD8+ peripheral blood T cells from patchy and totalis/universalis alopecia areata patients and healthy controls. Biopsies were taken from tofacitinib-treated patients at baseline and again at 4 and 24 weeks into treatment, and several of those patients also had a later scalp biopsy. Scalp clonality was compared among normal scalp (n=4), patchy alopecia areata scalp (n=8), and alopecia totalis/universalis scalp (n=8). The RNA source kit depended on sample type: the PAXgene miRNA kit for fixed scalp, the miRNeasy kit for PBMCs, and the RNeasy kit for mouse skin. TCRbeta CDR3 regions were amplified by immunoSEQ multiplex PCR using 35 Vbeta forward and 13 Jbeta reverse primers. What the study reported, not specific to this receptor: Tofacitinib significantly lowered scalp clonality and the number of expanded CD8+ clones among the top 100 scalp clones. Unlike mouse skin, which is dominated by gammadelta T cells, normal human skin has resident alphabeta T cells that are also sequenced, and this complicates analysis of the scalp TCR repertoire. Compared with normal scalp, lesional scalp, particularly in alopecia totalis/universalis, had higher clonality and more expanded CD8+ clones, which suggests antigenic drive. Compared with mice, TCR sequences shared between patients were less clear, possibly partly because of HLA diversity across the patient population. During tofacitinib treatment, many expanded lesional clones remained in scalp and blood, and this persistence may partly explain relapse after treatment is stopped. Because the treated cohort was small and had just a single nonresponder, larger studies are needed to establish links between baseline CD8+ expansion and response.

In the paper's terms, the time point label means: around 4 weeks on oral tofacitinib. Sample treatment or condition, as interpreted from the label and publication: oral pan-JAK inhibitor, 5-10 mg twice daily. Lesional scalp punch biopsies and peripheral blood were collected from alopecia areata patients. PBMCs were separated by density centrifugation and stained for CD3, CD4 and CD8, after which CD4+ and CD8+ T cells were sorted on a FACSAria. The library came from the immunoSEQ multiplex PCR assay. RNA was extracted from all samples and reverse transcribed into cDNA, which served as template for TCR sequencing. SuperScript III was used to make first-strand cDNA, primed with a 2:1 mix of oligo-dT and random hexamers. A synthetic immune receptor repertoire was used to measure amplification bias, and any remaining bias was corrected computationally. Turning to the authors' computational methods: Raw reads were preprocessed to remove errors, and CDR3 was defined by IMGT conventions from the conserved cysteine to phenylalanine. Clonality was computed as 1 minus the Shannon entropy, with the entropy normalized by log2 of the number of productive unique TCRs. Whether scalp clones were CD4 or CD8 was inferred by matching scalp TCRbeta sequences against CD4 and CD8 repertoires sorted from blood. Sourced from immuneACCESS, this table was stored by TCRdb with only in-frame sequences that have V and J called. A share of the clones is absent; for the studies checked, an unresolved V gene accounts for under half, and the remainder has no known explanation. V, J and clone size are those of that table, while D and trimming were read from the DNA. Counted in this sample were under 200,000 clones; about 71% of them appeared once. The ten top clones hold more than 0.7% of the sample.

The CDR3 spans 12 residues, from the cysteine through the phenylalanine. Here the CDR3 DNA is all that survives: 36 bases in frame from base 1. Based on the germline V gene, the CDR1 and CDR2 sequences are SQVTM and ANQGSEA. Between the V and J ends, shortened by 7 bases and 2 bases respectively, the junction contains 11 bases. The sample in question was CD4+ T cells sorted from blood, obtained at week 4, from a patient treated with tofacitinib. The TCR sequence derives from a human donor with alopecia areata. The chain uses TRBV29-1 and TRBJ1-2; confidence is insufficient to name the D gene. The DNA sequence reads TGCAGCGCCGCTCGCTCAAACTATGGCTACACCTTC. It translates to CSAARSNYGYTF.